This T cell receptor beta chain was recorded in a study of blood T cell repertoires in COVID-19. The CDR3 is 11 amino acids. Per germline, CDR1 LNHNV and CDR2 YYDKDF (reference sequence). Profiling relied on immunoSEQ multiplex PCR, and the TCRdb table lists in-frame clones only, not all of them. This table has about 170,000 clones, around 89% appearing once. Participant age was roughly 18 to 90 years, and participants resided in 20 to 30 US areas. Concerning this clone itself: At one boundary the junction diverges from the germline segment, which might be a read error.

The clonotype was recovered from a woman between 18 and 29 years old who had recovered from COVID-19. The specimen was PBMCs or T cells enriched from blood (not recorded which). The V and J genes are TRBV15 and TRBJ1-4; D gene uncertain. The CDR3 nucleotides read TGTGCCACCAGCATAAATCGGGTGCTGATTTTT. Amino acid sequence: CATSINRVLIF.